The table lists the clone carrying this T cell receptor beta chain with many counts. Antigen specificity is unknown. The entry originates in a study of regulatory T cells in long-lasting Graves disease. Study findings and constraints: Newly diagnosed disease favored TRBV20-1 and TRBJ2-1 over persistent disease.

For TCR beta, libraries came from iRepertoire HTBI primers and Arm-PCR of CDR3 regions. In the original analysis: Segment identification across samples yielded some 63 TRBV and roughly 14 TRBJ segments. One entry per CDR3 protein, called by TCRdb with MiXCR from the multiplex PCR reads. The V and J calls and clone size are TCRdb's, not the authors'. Found here are about 400,000 distinct CDR3 sequences, around 21% of them singletons; the top ten hold less than 25%. The CDR3 loop spans 14 amino acids. V was shortened by 3 bases and J by 5 bases, with 13 bases between the two germline ends. Germline CDR1 MNHNS, CDR2 SASEGT. Time point noted: persistent/refractory GD, antithyroid drugs over 5 years with positive TRAb. The TCR library used RNA extracted from PBMCs. Recruitment took place at an endocrinology department in Xi'an, China.

This material consisted of peripheral blood mononuclear cells (PBMCs), taken when the disease was refractory, from a patient treated with antithyroid drugs. The rearrangement joins TRBV6-1 to TRBJ1-1; D gene ambiguous. The TCR sequence derives from a female donor with Graves disease. The CDR3 DNA follows: TGTGCCAGCAGTGAGGCTACCAGGCCGACTGAAGCTTTCTTT. Residues: CASSEATRPTEAFF.